The 29 T cell receptor beta chains presented below share a single source sample, sequenced in a study of T cell clonality in common variable immunodeficiency. Notes on the study in general: Reportedly, TCR beta sequences from common variable immunodeficiency showed fewer deletions and N-nucleotide insertions.

The antigens of these receptors remain unknown. Sequenced by immunoSEQ multiplex PCR; TCRdb stores in-frame clones only, minus some. The table records about 33,000 clones without singletons, the ten largest covering about 6.7%. Specimen: peripheral blood mononuclear cells. Every receptor here comes from a human donor with common variable immunodeficiency.

This clone showed up just a few times. From the germline J gene comes the end of the CDR3, since the read stops 3 residues before it. The V call is TRBV6-1, the J call TRBJ2-5, with 8 bases fitting TRBD2. The CDR3 loop spans 16 amino acids. CDR1 is MNHNS and CDR2 is SASEGT in the germline V gene. The ends lost 3 bases at V and 4 bases at J; junction bases unmatched: 10. Partial CDR3 DNA: TGTGCCAGCAGTGATCCCCGGGGGGGTCGAGGAGAGACC. As protein: CASSDPRGGRGET. In full, the CDR3 reads CASSDPRGGRGETQYF.

This clone has more than one count but fewer than ten. The read finishes 3 residues shy of the CDR3 end, and the germline J gene is used to complete it. This chain joins TRBV19 and TRBJ1-4; D is possibly TRBD1 (5 bases). This CDR3 has 15 residues. V was pared by 3 bases and J by 8 bases, with 16 bases between. Germline assignment: CDR1 LNHDA and CDR2 SQIVND (reference sequence). CDR3 sequence: CASSMGRREKEKLFF. The sequenced CDR3 bases are TGTGCCAGTAGTATGGGTCGCAGGGAGAAGGAAAAA.

As concerns this clone: The read finishes 3 residues shy of the CDR3 end, and the germline J gene is used to complete it. The chain joins TRBV7-2 to TRBJ2-1; TRBD1 is a possible D gene (5 bases). The V and J ends lost 7 bases and 9 bases respectively, with 16 bases between them. The CDR3 is 13 amino acids. Germline V gene data show CDR1 as SGHTA and CDR2 as FQGNSA. CDR3 region: CASNLRDNSEQFF. The part of the CDR3 DNA that was read is TGTGCCAGCAACCTCAGGGATAACTCTGAG.

About this clone: The CDR3 end falls 3 residues outside the read, so it is completed with the germline J gene. The chain employs TRBV2 and TRBJ2-7, with 12 nucleotides matching TRBD1. With 4 bases clipped from V and 5 bases from J, the junction kept 6 bases outside the gene matches. This CDR3 spans 15 amino acids. Germline CDR1 reads SNHLY; CDR2 reads FYNNEI. The sequenced CDR3 bases are TGTGCCAGCAGTGCGGGACAGGGGGCGTTCGACGAG. Amino acid sequence: CASSAGQGAFDE. The complete CDR3 sequence is CASSAGQGAFDEQYF.

This clone was counted a few times. The sample holds other DNA sequences that translate to the same CDR3. CDR3 DNA, as far as it was read: TGTGCCAGCAGACCCACCTGGGGGGTTTACGAG. As protein: CASRPTWGVYE. The whole CDR3 sequence reads CASRPTWGVYEQYF. This chain connects TRBV2 to TRBJ2-7; D possibly corresponds to TRBD2 (6 bases). The read falls 3 residues short of the CDR3 end, and the missing part is taken from the germline J gene. CDR3 length: 14 amino acids. Germline CDR1 SNHLY, CDR2 FYNNEI. With 6 bases removed from V and 4 bases from J, the gap between germline ends came to 16 bases.

This clone is labeled as medium-sized. The read falls 3 residues short of the CDR3 end, and the missing part is taken from the germline J gene. This chain links TRBV20-1 with TRBJ2-6; weak D call: TRBD1 (5 bases). Trimming left V 3 bases short and J 4 bases short, with 10 bases between. CDR3 length: 14 amino acids. Looked up from germline, CDR1 is DFQATT and CDR2 is SNEGSKA (reference sequence). The CDR3 DNA, read in part, is TGCAGTGCTAGGCCAGGGCAGGGGGCCAACGTC. Translated: CSARPGQGANV. The full CDR3 protein is CSARPGQGANVLTF.

This clone was counted between two and nine times. The read comes to an end 3 residues before the CDR3 does, leaving the germline J gene to fill in the end. The V gene is TRBV19, the J gene TRBJ1-2, with unresolved D. This CDR3 is built from 12 residues. Germline lookup yields CDR1 LNHDA and CDR2 SQIVND (reference sequence). Trimming pared 5 bases from V and 7 bases from J, leaving 11 bases between. The sequenced part of the CDR3 DNA is TGTGCCAGTAGTTCCCTGTATTTTGGC. As protein: CASSSLYFG. The full CDR3 reads CASSSLYFGYTF.

This clone has at least ten counts. The CDR3 is cut off 3 residues early in the read; its end comes from the germline J gene. This rearrangement joins TRBV5-6 to TRBJ2-7; 8 positions match TRBD1. This CDR3 region has 14 residues. Unmatched junction bases numbered 5, after V lost 6 bases and J lost 0 bases. Per the germline V gene, CDR1 is SGHDT and CDR2 is YYEEEE. The CDR3 loop is CASIHRGSSYEQYF. CDR3 DNA (partial): TGTGCCAGCATCCACAGGGGGAGCTCCTACGAG.

A remark on this clone: The DNA ends 3 residues before the CDR3 does, and the rest of the CDR3 is filled in from the germline J gene. The V and J genes are TRBV6-1 and TRBJ2-3; 12 nucleotides line up with TRBD2. The CDR3 covers 17 residues. The germline CDR1 and CDR2 sequences are MNHNS and SASEGT. The ends lost 2 bases at V and 5 bases at J; junction bases unmatched: 8. Incomplete CDR3 DNA: TGTGCCAGCAGTGAACTGGCTAGCGGGGGGGCAGTAGATACG. The encoded protein is CASSELASGGAVDT. The whole CDR3 sequence is CASSELASGGAVDTQYF.

This clone was counted ten times or more. The read is 3 residues too short to cover the CDR3 end, so that end is filled in from the germline J gene. The V gene is TRBV18, the J gene TRBJ2-1, with 15 positions matching TRBD2. J was trimmed by 5 bases and V by 4 bases; bases with no gene match: 6. This CDR3 is 17 amino acids long. The germline gives CDR1 KGHSH, CDR2 LQKENI. The covered CDR3 bases are TGTGCCAGCTCACAGGGGACTAGCGGGGGGCCCCACAATGAG. Its translation: CASSQGTSGGPHNE. The entire CDR3 reads CASSQGTSGGPHNEQFF.

This clone was seen more than once but under ten times. The observed sequence ends 3 residues before the CDR3 terminus, with the missing tail filled in from the germline J gene. V and J are TRBV19 and TRBJ1-3, with D maybe TRBD1 (5 bases). Germline V lookup: CDR1 LNHDA, CDR2 SQIVND (reference sequence). This CDR3 region has 15 residues. Deletions cut 1 base from V and 0 bases from J, with 7 bases between. The sequenced part of the CDR3 DNA is TGTGCCAGTAGTATAGGACAGCCCTCTGGAAACACC. Protein: CASSIGQPSGNT. The whole CDR3 sequence reads CASSIGQPSGNTIYF.

Concerning this clone itself: The sequenced fragment ends 3 residues before the CDR3 boundary, so the rest is inferred from the germline J gene. The chain employs TRBV2 and TRBJ2-5; D is perhaps TRBD1 (5 bases). The CDR3 runs to 13 residues. Germline lookup yields CDR1 SNHLY and CDR2 FYNNEI. Trimming took 4 bases from V and 1 from J, leaving 7 bases between them. The sequenced CDR3 bases are TGTGCCAGCAGTGGCAGGGTCCAAGAGACC. The encoded protein is CASSGRVQET. The full-length CDR3 reads as CASSGRVQETQYF.

This clone has at least ten counts. The read falls 3 residues short of the CDR3 end, and the missing part is taken from the germline J gene. This chain links TRBV18 with TRBJ2-3; 10 bases match TRBD2. The V gene's germline CDR1 is KGHSH and CDR2 LQKENI. V gave up 10 bases and J gave up 5 bases; unmatched junction bases: 9. This CDR3 has 14 residues. The CDR3 is CATRIAGGQDTQYF. The sequenced part of the CDR3 DNA is TGTGCCACCAGAATAGCGGGGGGCCAAGATACG. Based on the CDR3 plus reference TRBV18 and TRBJ2-3, the full variable domain is NAGVMQNPRHLVRRRGQEARLRCSPMKGHSHVYWYRQLPEEGLKFMVYLQKENIIDESGMPKERFSAEFPKEGPSILRIQQVVRGDSAAYFCATRIAGGQDTQYFGPGTRLTVL.

On this clone: The read terminates 3 residues ahead of where the CDR3 ends, so the germline J gene completes it. The V gene is TRBV19, the J gene TRBJ1-5; D call uncertain. The CDR3 is made up of 16 amino acids. The germline CDR1 and CDR2 sequences are LNHDA and SQIVND (reference sequence). Between the trimmed V and J ends, which lost 5 bases and 1 base, there was a span of 15 bases. The sequenced part of the CDR3 DNA is TGTGCCAGTAGTGGTGAGATAACGGGGAGCAATCAGCCC. Amino acid sequence: CASSGEITGSNQP. The entire CDR3 reads CASSGEITGSNQPQHF.

Comment on this clone: The CDR3 goes on 3 residues after the read ends, and that part is filled in from the germline J gene. The gene calls are TRBV7-9 and TRBJ1-5; 8 bases are a match to TRBD1. Germline CDR1 reads SEHNR; CDR2 reads FQNEAQ (reference sequence). This CDR3 has 14 residues. V shed 5 bases and J 5 bases; nucleotides not matched to a gene: 5. The CDR3 reads CASSQDRGDQPQHF. The sequenced part of the CDR3 DNA is TGTGCCAGCAGCCAAGACAGGGGAGATCAGCCC.

This clone was observed at least ten times. The read is 3 residues too short to cover the CDR3 end, so that end is filled in from the germline J gene. The chain joins TRBV19 to TRBJ1-6, with D maybe TRBD1 (5 bases). Trimming removed 6 bases from V and 10 bases from J, with 16 bases in between. In germline, CDR1 is LNHDA, CDR2 SQIVND (reference sequence). The length of the CDR3 is 14 residues. CDR3 region: CASRLTQGISPLHF. CDR3 bases read: TGTGCCAGTAGACTTACCCAGGGTATATCACCC.

This clone was seen repeatedly, ten times or more. The observed sequence ends 3 residues before the CDR3 terminus, with the missing tail filled in from the germline J gene. This sequence joins TRBV18 and TRBJ1-1; D call uncertain. Germline V gene lookup returns CDR1 KGHSH and CDR2 LQKENI. Trimming took 2 bases from V and 3 from J, leaving 7 bases between them. This CDR3 contains 13 residues. Incomplete CDR3 DNA: TGTGCCAGCTCACCAGCCGACTACACTGAA. The encoded protein is CASSPADYTE. The CDR3 as a whole reads CASSPADYTEAFF.

This clone was seen repeatedly, ten times or more. The read comes to an end 3 residues before the CDR3 does, leaving the germline J gene to fill in the end. J is TRBJ1-5 and V is TRBV19; 8 bases are a match to TRBD1. Germline V gene data show CDR1 as LNHDA and CDR2 as SQIVND (reference sequence). V shed 7 bases and J 2 bases; nucleotides not matched to a gene: 10. The CDR3 has 16 amino acids. CDR3 DNA, as far as it was read: TGTGCCAGTATAAGACAGGGGTCCCTTCGCAATCAGCCC. Translation gives CASIRQGSLRNQP. The CDR3, in full, reads CASIRQGSLRNQPQHF.

About this clone: Read coverage stops 3 residues before the CDR3 terminus; the germline J gene supplies the remainder. This chain joins TRBV13 and TRBJ1-1, with D unclear. There are 12 residues in the CDR3. CDR1 is PRHDT, CDR2 FYEKMQ, per germline (reference sequence). V lost 5 bases, J lost 0 bases, and 4 bases lay in between. The CDR3 bases that were read are TGTGCCAGCAGCCCCTTGAACACTGAA. The encoded protein is CASSPLNTE. The whole CDR3 region reads CASSPLNTEAFF. Looking up the rest from reference TRBV13 and TRBJ1-1 gives the full variable domain: AAGVIQSPRHLIKEKRETATLKCYPIPRHDTVYWYQQGPGQDPQFLISFYEKMQSDKGSIPDRFSAQQFSDYHSELNMSSLELGDSALYFCASSPLNTEAFFGQGTRLTVV.

Ten or more counts support this clone. The DNA ends 3 residues before the CDR3 does, and the rest of the CDR3 is filled in from the germline J gene. This chain uses TRBV7-9 with TRBJ1-5; D uncertain. The V and J ends lost 0 bases and 2 bases respectively, with 5 bases between them. This CDR3 is 14 amino acids long. From germline, CDR1 is SEHNR and CDR2 FQNEAQ (reference sequence). CDR3 bases read: TGTGCCAGCAGCTTAGCGGCAGGCAATCAGCCC. As protein: CASSLAAGNQP. The whole CDR3 region reads CASSLAAGNQPQHF.

This clone was picked up a small number of times. The read comes to an end 3 residues before the CDR3 does, leaving the germline J gene to fill in the end. This rearrangement joins TRBV30 to TRBJ2-7; a possible D gene is TRBD1 (5 bases). The CDR3 contains 13 residues. Germline lookup yields CDR1 GTSNPN and CDR2 SVGIG (reference sequence). The V end was cut by 0 bases, the J end by 6 bases, with 12 bases between. CDR3 sequence reads: CAWSVQGSLEQYF. The sequenced CDR3 bases are TGTGCCTGGAGTGTGCAGGGCTCCCTCGAG. The full variable domain, rest sourced from reference TRBV30 and TRBJ2-7, is SQTIHQWPATLVQPVGSPLSLECTVEGTSNPNLYWYRQAAGRGLQLLFYSVGIGQISSEVPQNLSASRPQDRQFILSSKKLLLSDSGFYLCAWSVQGSLEQYFGPGTRLTVT.

Concerning this clone: The CDR3 is cut off 3 residues early in the read; its end comes from the germline J gene. This chain connects TRBV30 to TRBJ1-2; perhaps TRBD1 as D (5 bases). The CDR3 is made up of 14 amino acids. Germline CDR1 and CDR2: GTSNPN and SVGIG (reference sequence). CDR3 in amino acids: CACPPGTGVGGYTF. Partial CDR3 DNA: TGTGCCTGCCCACCCGGGACTGGGGTCGGAGGC.

As concerns this clone: The CDR3 extends 3 residues past the end of the read, so its final part is completed from the germline J gene. This rearrangement joins TRBV6-2 or TRBV6-3 to TRBJ2-5; 7 bases align to TRBD1. The CDR3 has 15 amino acids. Germline V lookup: CDR1 MNHEY, CDR2 SVGEGT. V lost 0 bases to trimming and J lost 2 bases; unmatched junction nucleotides: 3. The CDR3 protein is CASSYSAGGQETQYF. The sequenced CDR3 bases are TGTGCCAGCAGTTACTCGGCAGGGGGACAAGAGACC.

This clone was picked up a small number of times. Incomplete CDR3 DNA: TGTGCCTGGAGTGCGCCCGGACAGGGGATTCATTCACCC. Amino acids: CAWSAPGQGIHSP. The complete CDR3 protein is CAWSAPGQGIHSPLHF. The chain has TRBV30 and TRBJ1-6, with 9 bases aligning to TRBD1. The CDR3 end lies 3 residues beyond the end of the read and is filled in from the germline J gene. The germline V gene encodes CDR1 GTSNPN and CDR2 SVGIG (reference sequence). The CDR3 covers 16 residues. The V gene end was trimmed by 1 base and the J gene end by 8 bases; junction bases not matched to a gene: 9.

This clone was detected many times. The CDR3 reads CASSFAGSETQYF. The CDR3 bases that were read are TGTGCCAGCAGCTTTGCAGGGTCGGAGACC. The chain has TRBV7-3 and TRBJ2-5; tentatively, D is TRBD1 (5 bases). The sequence runs out 3 residues before the end of the CDR3; the remainder is reconstructed from the germline J gene. The CDR3 has 13 amino acids. Trimming shortened V by 3 bases and J by 5 bases, and 10 bases separated the two germline ends. Germline V gives CDR1 SGHTA, CDR2 FQGTGA.

This clone was detected ten times or more. The observed sequence ends 3 residues before the CDR3 terminus, with the missing tail filled in from the germline J gene. The chain uses TRBV19 and TRBJ2-3; 13 bases agree with TRBD2. Germline CDR1 reads LNHDA; CDR2 reads SQIVND (reference sequence). After removal of 7 bases from V and 1 base from J, the junction contained 8 bases not matched to a gene. This CDR3 comprises 17 residues. CDR3 in amino acids: CASIGTSGAGGTDTQYF. The DNA read from the CDR3 is TGTGCCAGTATCGGGACTAGCGGGGCCGGGGGCACAGATACG.

This clone was detected only a few times. Sequencing ends 3 residues short of the CDR3 end; the germline J gene provides the rest. V gene TRBV2 combines with J gene TRBJ2-5; 10 bases are a match to TRBD1. V was clipped by 4 bases and J by 2 bases; unmatched bases: 4. Germline CDR1 reads SNHLY; CDR2 reads FYNNEI. CDR3 length: 15 residues. The CDR3 loop is CASSGQGARQETQYF. Partial CDR3 DNA: TGTGCCAGCAGTGGACAGGGGGCGCGGCAAGAGACC.

Comment on this clone: With the read ending 3 residues before the CDR3 end, the germline J gene is used to fill in that end. This sequence joins TRBV19 and TRBJ1-5, with TRBD1 identical over 9 bases. The CDR3 is 15 residues long. Germline trimming cut 4 bases from V and 2 bases from J; bases unmatched to any gene: 3. CDR1 is LNHDA and CDR2 is SQIVND in the germline V gene (reference sequence). The CDR3 reads CASSTTGGGNQPQHF. Partial CDR3 DNA: TGTGCCAGTAGTACCACAGGGGGCGGCAATCAGCCC. The full variable domain, completed using reference TRBV19 and TRBJ1-5, is DGGITQSPKYLFRKEGQNVTLSCEQNLNHDAMYWYRQDPGQGLRLIYYSQIVNDFQKGDIAEGYSVSREKKESFPLTVTSAQKNPTAFYLCASSTTGGGNQPQHFGDGTRLSIL.

This clone came up many times. The sequence runs out 3 residues before the end of the CDR3; the remainder is reconstructed from the germline J gene. V usage is TRBV6-2 or TRBV6-3 and J usage is TRBJ2-1, with 7 bases identical to TRBD2. V was pared by 6 bases and J by 0 bases, with 11 bases of the junction left unmatched. The length of the CDR3 is 17 residues. Germline loops: CDR1 MNHEY, CDR2 SVGEGT. This CDR3 reads CASSPAGEGSSYNEQFF. Incomplete CDR3 DNA: TGTGCCAGCAGCCCCGCGGGGGAGGGGAGCTCCTACAATGAG.